These 7 T cell receptor beta chains came from one sample sequenced in a study of cytomegalovirus exposure and HLA in healthy donors (dated by TCRdb to 2016 to 2017). Library construction relied on the immunoSEQ multiplex PCR assay. The multiplex PCR relied on a mix of 60 forward primers for TCR Vbeta segments and 13 reverse primers for TCR Jbeta segments. This immuneACCESS table, as held by TCRdb, lists in-frame sequences with V and J called but not all clones. Of the missing ones, under half trace to an unresolved V gene in checked studies; the others have no known cause. In this sample the table shows 120,000 or so clones, 65% to 80% of which occur a single time. Roughly 4% of the sample lies in the top ten. Sequencing was done on a sample of PBMCs. The origin of the receptors is a human donor in good health.

The chain is built from TRBV5-1 and TRBJ1-3, with 7 bases fitting TRBD1. V dropped 0 bases and J dropped 0; count of bases not matched to a gene: 6. This CDR3 comprises 17 residues. CDR1 is SGHRS and CDR2 is YFSETQ in the germline V gene. Here the CDR3 reads CASSLGGTEHSGNTIYF. The CDR3, as DNA: TGCGCCAGCAGCTTGGGTGGGACAGAGCACTCTGGAAACACCATATATTTT. The complete variable domain, with remaining parts taken from reference TRBV5-1 and TRBJ1-3, reads KAGVTQTPRYLIKTRGQQVTLSCSPISGHRSVSWYQQTPGQGLQFLFEYFSETQRNKGNFPGRFSGRQFSNSRSEMNVSTLELGDSALYLCASSLGGTEHSGNTIYFGEGSWLTVV.

The V call is TRBV10-3, the J call TRBJ2-7, with 8 bases matching TRBD2. CDR3 length: 15 amino acids. V lost 1 base, J lost 1 base, and 3 bases stayed unmatched. Germline V CDR1 and CDR2: ENHRY, SYGVKD. The CDR3 DNA reads as TGTGCCATCAGTGAGTTTACTAGCGGTTCCTACGAGCAGTACTTC. Translated: CAISEFTSGSYEQYF.

CDR3 protein: CASSLSRSTGSTNEKLFF. DNA for the CDR3: TGTGCCAGCAGCCTCAGTCGGTCCACAGGATCAACTAATGAAAAACTGTTTTTT. The chain couples TRBV2 to TRBJ1-4; tentatively, D is TRBD1 (5 bases). Trimming took off 6 bases at V and 0 bases at J, with 20 bases between the two ends. The CDR3 extends over 18 amino acids. Per germline, CDR1 SNHLY and CDR2 FYNNEI.

The DNA of the CDR3 is TGTGCCAGCAGTTTAAATCAGGGGATCTACGAGCAGTACTTC. This gives the protein CASSLNQGIYEQYF. The V and J genes are TRBV27 and TRBJ2-5; tentative D call: TRBD1 (6 bases). Near its end, the DNA agrees better with TRBJ2-7, so the J call may be wrong. CDR1 and CDR2 (germline): MNHEY, SMNVEV (reference sequence). The CDR3 totals 14 residues.

The J gene is TRBJ1-2, the V gene TRBV6-1; 7 bases match TRBD1. CDR1 and CDR2 (germline): MNHNS, SASEGT. V shed 4 bases, J shed 1 base, and the junction held 3 bases outside the gene matches. CDR3 length: 14 residues. The CDR3 loop reads CASSAGDSNYGYTF. The CDR3 DNA follows: TGTGCCAGCAGTGCTGGGGACAGTAACTATGGCTACACCTTC.

The chain recombines TRBV5-5 with TRBJ2-2; 10 bases line up with TRBD1. The germline CDR1 and CDR2 sequences are SGHKS and YYEKEE (reference sequence). V was pared by 5 bases and J by 2 bases, with 3 bases of the junction left unmatched. This CDR3 has 15 residues. For the CDR3, the DNA is TGTGCCAGCAGTCGGGACAGGGGTAACACCGGGGAGCTGTTTTTT. It translates to CASSRDRGNTGELFF.

This clone was recorded only once. The genes are TRBV7-9 and TRBJ2-1; a possible D gene is TRBD2 (5 bases). Germline CDR1 SEHNR, CDR2 FQNEAQ (reference sequence). CDR3 length equals 17 residues. Trimming removed 5 bases at V and 3 bases at J, with 20 bases between. The CDR3 sequence: CASSPRGVVSVYNEQFF. CDR3 sequence (DNA): TGTGCCAGCAGCCCCCGAGGTGTGGTTAGCGTCTACAATGAGCAGTTCTTC.